This T cell receptor (beta chain) was identified during a study of cytomegalovirus exposure and HLA in healthy donors. At sampling all donors were nominally healthy, likely with unrecorded immune exposures. Overall study results and limits: A few of the chains that were CMV-associated were confirmed in vitro to be specific for CMV antigens. Per a prior analysis, the majority of TCR beta V segments were productive roughly 90% or roughly 30% of the time.

About this clone itself: Its specificity is unknown.

The CDR3 sequence is 13 residues long. Deletions cut 5 bases from V and 7 bases from J, with 11 bases between. Germline lookup yields CDR1 LNHDA and CDR2 SQIVND (reference sequence). Amplification used 60 Vbeta primers and 13 Jbeta primers. The data were produced by immunoSEQ multiplex PCR, yet TCRdb's version contains in-frame clones alone and is incomplete. This repertoire shows about 260,000 clones, around 66% found once; its top ten account for about 2.1%. The receptor comes from a female donor in good health and CMV-seronegative. Source material: PBMCs. The chain employs TRBV19 and TRBJ2-2; D not resolved. DNA for the CDR3: TGTGCCAGTAGTCCCCCAGGCGACGGGGAGCTGTTTTTT. Amino acids: CASSPPGDGELFF.